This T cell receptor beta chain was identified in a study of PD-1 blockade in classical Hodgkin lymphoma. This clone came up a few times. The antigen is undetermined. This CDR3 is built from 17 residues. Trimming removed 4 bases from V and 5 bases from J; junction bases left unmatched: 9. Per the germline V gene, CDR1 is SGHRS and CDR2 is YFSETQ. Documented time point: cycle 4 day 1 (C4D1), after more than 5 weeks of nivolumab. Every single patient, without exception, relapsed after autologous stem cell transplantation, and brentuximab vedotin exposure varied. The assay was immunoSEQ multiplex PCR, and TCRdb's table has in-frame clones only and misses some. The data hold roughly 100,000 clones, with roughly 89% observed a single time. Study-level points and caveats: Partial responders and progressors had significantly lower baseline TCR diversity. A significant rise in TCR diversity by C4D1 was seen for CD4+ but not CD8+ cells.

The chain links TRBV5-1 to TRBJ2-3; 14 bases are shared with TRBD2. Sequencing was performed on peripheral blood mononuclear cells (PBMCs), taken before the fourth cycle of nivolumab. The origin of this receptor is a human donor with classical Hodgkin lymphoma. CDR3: CASSLAGTSGSLDTQYF. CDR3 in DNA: TGCGCCAGCAGCCTGGCCGGGACTAGCGGGAGCTTAGATACGCAGTATTTT.